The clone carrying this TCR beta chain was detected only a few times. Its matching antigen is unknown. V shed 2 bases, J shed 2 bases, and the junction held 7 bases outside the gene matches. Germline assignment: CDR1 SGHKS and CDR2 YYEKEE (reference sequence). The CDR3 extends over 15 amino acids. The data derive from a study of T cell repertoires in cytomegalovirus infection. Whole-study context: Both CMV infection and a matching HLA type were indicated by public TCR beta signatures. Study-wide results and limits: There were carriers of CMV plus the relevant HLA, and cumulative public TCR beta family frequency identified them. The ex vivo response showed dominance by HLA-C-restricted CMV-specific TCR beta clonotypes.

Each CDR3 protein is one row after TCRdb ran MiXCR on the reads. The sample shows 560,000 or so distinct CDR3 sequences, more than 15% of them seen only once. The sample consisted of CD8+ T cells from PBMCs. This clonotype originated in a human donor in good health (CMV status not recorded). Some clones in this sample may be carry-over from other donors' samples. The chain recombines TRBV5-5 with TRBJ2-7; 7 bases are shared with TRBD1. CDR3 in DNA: TGTGCCAGCAGCTTCACAGGGGAGATTCCCTACGAGCAGTACTTC. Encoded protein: CASSFTGEIPYEQYF.